This paragraph reports one T cell receptor (beta chain). CDR1 MGHRA and CDR2 YSYEKL come from the germline V gene. V trimming: 1 base; J trimming: 0 bases; junction bases outside the gene matches: 12. The CDR3 contains 19 residues. Naive CD8 cells lacked CD45RO and underwent positive selection for CCR7, leaving out terminally differentiated effector memory CD45RA+ cells. Healthy and HIV-negative, the adult donors had no recent acute infections or vaccinations. These data originate in a study of shared clonotypes between healthy human individuals. Clones were read by immunoSEQ multiplex PCR, and TCRdb kept only the in-frame ones, dropping some. The sample shows about 2,100,000 clones, roughly 91% of them seen only once.

Sequenced sample: naive CD8+ T cells from PBMCs. The V gene is TRBV4-1, the J gene TRBJ2-1; 7 positions agree with TRBD1. The source of this sequence is a man aged 18 to 30 in good health. Some clones in this sample may be carry-over from other donors' samples. CDR3 amino acids: CASSQAAGYRGSSYNEQFF. The CDR3 DNA reads as TGCGCCAGCAGCCAAGCGGCCGGCTACAGGGGAAGCTCCTACAATGAGCAGTTCTTC.